Listed below are T cell receptor beta chains from one sample, sequenced in a study of spatial heterogeneity in lung cancer. MiXCR was run by TCRdb on the 5' RACE reads, yielding one entry per CDR3 protein. Among about 52,000 distinct CDR3 sequences, roughly 7.4% were seen once, and the ten largest hold about a third. The sample was PBMCs, taken at follow-up. Source of these receptors: a female donor with early-stage non-small cell lung cancer. The CDR3 runs from the conserved cysteine through the conserved F or W. A D gene is named only where the DNA matches it firmly. Clone size is given for some rows only: seen once, a few or many times, or a class if the clone is expanded.

d_gene: .; abundance: many; j_gene: TRBJ1-2; v_gene: TRBV28; CDR3aa: CASSPQGGDGYTF; CDR3nt: TGTGCCAGCAGTCCACAGGGCGGTGATGGCTACACCTTC
d_gene: TRBD2; abundance: few; j_gene: TRBJ2-3; v_gene: TRBV12-3/TRBV12-4; CDR3aa: CASSTGTPGLAGGPADTQYF; CDR3nt: TGTGCCAGCAGCACCGGGACACCGGGACTAGCGGGGGGACCTGCAGATACGCAGTATTTT
d_gene: .; abundance: once; j_gene: TRBJ2-7; v_gene: TRBV18; CDR3aa: CASSPSSYEQYF; CDR3nt: TGTGCCAGCTCACCCAGTTCCTACGAGCAGTACTTC
d_gene: .; abundance: .; j_gene: TRBJ1-1; v_gene: TRBV5-1; CDR3aa: CASSLAAGANTEAFF; CDR3nt: TGCGCCAGCAGCTTGGCGGCGGGGGCGAACACTGAAGCTTTCTTT
d_gene: .; abundance: few; j_gene: TRBJ1-1; v_gene: TRBV5-4; CDR3aa: CASSPDSTEAFF; CDR3nt: TGTGCCAGCAGCCCTGACTCCACGGAAGCTTTCTTT
d_gene: .; abundance: .; j_gene: TRBJ1-4; v_gene: TRBV19; CDR3aa: CASSLTASREKLFF; CDR3nt: TGTGCCAGTAGTTTGACAGCGTCGCGGGAAAAACTGTTTTTT
d_gene: TRBD2; abundance: .; j_gene: TRBJ2-7; v_gene: TRBV5-5; CDR3aa: CASSPRGGVYEQYF; CDR3nt: TGTGCCAGCAGCCCCCGGGGGGGGGTATACGAGCAGTACTTC
d_gene: .; abundance: .; j_gene: TRBJ2-1; v_gene: TRBV20-1; CDR3aa: CSARPITASSYNEQFF; CDR3nt: TGCAGTGCTAGACCGATCACAGCCAGCTCCTACAATGAGCAGTTCTTC
d_gene: .; abundance: few; j_gene: TRBJ2-1; v_gene: TRBV5-6; CDR3aa: CASSLTRGRSYNEQFF; CDR3nt: TGTGCCAGCAGCTTGACGAGGGGTCGCTCCTACAATGAGCAGTTCTTC
d_gene: TRBD2; abundance: few; j_gene: TRBJ2-1; v_gene: TRBV7-2; CDR3aa: CASRRTSGGSYNEQFF; CDR3nt: TGTGCCAGCAGAAGGACTAGCGGGGGGTCCTACAATGAGCAGTTCTTC
d_gene: TRBD1; abundance: few; j_gene: TRBJ1-6; v_gene: TRBV7-3; CDR3aa: CASGTGDSPLHF; CDR3nt: TGTGCCAGCGGGACAGGGGATTCACCCCTCCACTTT
d_gene: .; abundance: .; j_gene: TRBJ2-1; v_gene: TRBV2; CDR3aa: CASSEVRGLYNEQFF; CDR3nt: TGTGCCAGCAGTGAAGTGCGCGGGCTCTACAATGAGCAGTTCTTC
d_gene: .; abundance: few; j_gene: TRBJ1-1; v_gene: TRBV5-6; CDR3aa: CASSFPNTEAFF; CDR3nt: TGTGCCAGCAGCTTTCCGAACACTGAAGCTTTCTTT
d_gene: .; abundance: many; j_gene: TRBJ2-7; v_gene: TRBV7-9; CDR3aa: CASSPYYEQYF; CDR3nt: TGTGCCAGCAGCCCCTATTACGAGCAGTACTTC
d_gene: .; abundance: few; j_gene: TRBJ1-1; v_gene: TRBV27; CDR3aa: CASNTHRVSTEAFF; CDR3nt: TGTGCCAGCAACACTCACAGGGTAAGCACTGAAGCTTTCTTT
d_gene: .; abundance: .; j_gene: TRBJ2-2; v_gene: TRBV6-5; CDR3aa: CASTLRTRTANTGELFF; CDR3nt: TGTGCCAGCACGCTTAGGACCCGGACGGCTAACACCGGGGAGCTGTTTTTT
d_gene: .; abundance: .; j_gene: TRBJ2-4; v_gene: TRBV18; CDR3aa: CASSPIPGQIAKNIQYF; CDR3nt: TGTGCCAGCTCACCCATTCCGGGACAAATAGCCAAAAACATTCAGTACTTC